These 10 T cell receptor beta chains were all obtained from the same sample, sequenced in a study of T cell repertoires in cytomegalovirus infection. TCRdb called the reads again in MiXCR, with one record for every CDR3 protein. The sample contains about 740,000 distinct CDR3 sequences, about 40% of which appear only once. Sequencing was carried out using PBMCs. These TCRs come from a human donor in good health (CMV status not recorded). Some clones in this sample may be carry-over from other donors' samples.

The chain joins TRBV5-6 to TRBJ2-1, with D hard to call. Trimming removed 4 bases from V and 0 bases from J, with 11 bases in between. The length of the CDR3 is 15 residues. Germline V gene lookup returns CDR1 SGHDT and CDR2 YYEEEE. Here the CDR3 DNA reads TGTGCCAGCAGCACCCGACGGAGCTCCTACAATGAGCAGTTCTTC. Translating gives CASSTRRSSYNEQFF.

This clonotype was detected only a few times. This rearrangement joins TRBV5-1 to TRBJ2-1; 12 bases agree with TRBD2. This CDR3 is built from 15 residues. Trimming at V came to 2 bases and at J to 6 bases, leaving 3 bases not matched to a gene. Germline lookup yields CDR1 SGHRS and CDR2 YFSETQ. This chain's CDR3 is CASSLGTSGRNEQFF. CDR3 sequence (DNA): TGCGCCAGCAGCTTAGGGACTAGCGGGCGCAATGAGCAGTTCTTC. The full variable domain, in which reference TRBV5-1 and TRBJ2-1 provide the parts outside the CDR3, is KAGVTQTPRYLIKTRGQQVTLSCSPISGHRSVSWYQQTPGQGLQFLFEYFSETQRNKGNFPGRFSGRQFSNSRSEMNVSTLELGDSALYLCASSLGTSGRNEQFFGPGTRLTVL.

The rearrangement links TRBV7-4 to TRBJ1-6; 8 bases fit TRBD1. Germline V gene lookup returns CDR1 SGHVT and CDR2 SQSDAQ. The CDR3 contains 15 residues. Trimming took 2 bases from V and 7 from J; bases not matched to a gene: 4. The CDR3 sequence: CASSLHGQGNSPLHF. The CDR3 nucleotides are TGTGCCAGCAGCTTACACGGACAGGGAAATTCACCCCTCCACTTT.

This clonotype turned up a few times. The V gene is TRBV4-1, the J gene TRBJ1-1; TRBD1 aligns across 7 bases. V dropped 0 bases and J dropped 10; count of bases not matched to a gene: 8. Germline CDR1 reads MGHRA; CDR2 reads YSYEKL. CDR3 length: 14 amino acids. The CDR3 DNA sequence: TGCGCCAGCAGCCAAGAGGAATTCGGGACAGCAGCTTTCTTT. This translates into CASSQEEFGTAAFF.

This chain connects TRBV10-3 to TRBJ1-1; tentative D call: TRBD1 (6 bases). The CDR3 has 12 residues. The germline V gene has CDR1 ENHRY and CDR2 SYGVKD. With 9 bases removed from V and 1 base from J, the gap between germline ends came to 9 bases. For the CDR3, the DNA is TGTGCCATTAAACAGGGGAACACTGAAGCTTTCTTT. It translates to CAIKQGNTEAFF.

This clonotype was seen a handful of times. CDR3 residues: CAIRRGTNYNEQFF. DNA of the CDR3: TGTGCCATCAGGAGAGGGACGAACTACAATGAGCAGTTCTTC. The V gene is TRBV10-3, the J gene TRBJ2-1; TRBD1 or TRBD2 may be the D gene (5 bases each). The germline V gene has CDR1 ENHRY and CDR2 SYGVKD. Trimming took 6 bases from V and 3 from J, leaving 12 bases between them. The CDR3 runs 14 residues.

With respect to this clonotype: Germline is not matched at one junction end, which may reflect a read error. V gene TRBV7-9 combines with J gene TRBJ1-6, with D unclear. Germline CDR1 SEHNR, CDR2 FQNEAQ (reference sequence). The CDR3 runs to 13 residues. The CDR3: CARSLLGNSPHHF. In DNA, the CDR3 is TGTGCCAGAAGCTTATTGGGAAATTCACCCCACCACTTT.

V is TRBV19 and J is TRBJ1-4, with D possibly being TRBD1 (5 bases). V lost 4 bases and J 8 bases, leaving 14 bases between the germline ends. The CDR3 is 14 residues long. Per germline, CDR1 LNHDA and CDR2 SQIVND (reference sequence). CDR3: CASSTGTSDEKLFF. DNA of the CDR3: TGTGCCAGTAGTACCGGGACTTCAGACGAAAAACTGTTTTTT.

This clonotype was observed many times. V is TRBV7-2 and J is TRBJ1-5, with D possibly being TRBD1 (6 bases). V was clipped by 0 bases and J by 6 bases, with 6 bases between them. The CDR3 is 13 residues long. The V gene's germline CDR1 is SGHTA and CDR2 FQGNSA. The CDR3 is CASSLARGQPQHF. The CDR3 DNA reads TGTGCCAGCAGCTTAGCCAGGGGTCAGCCCCAGCATTTT.

This clonotype has only a few counts. The chain has TRBV27 and TRBJ2-4; unclear D gene. There are 13 residues in the CDR3. With 2 bases removed from V and 4 bases from J, the gap between germline ends came to 6 bases. CDR1 MNHEY and CDR2 SMNVEV come from the germline V gene (reference sequence). The CDR3 DNA follows: TGTGCCAGCAGTTTAGGGCATAAAAACATTCAGTACTTC. Residues: CASSLGHKNIQYF.